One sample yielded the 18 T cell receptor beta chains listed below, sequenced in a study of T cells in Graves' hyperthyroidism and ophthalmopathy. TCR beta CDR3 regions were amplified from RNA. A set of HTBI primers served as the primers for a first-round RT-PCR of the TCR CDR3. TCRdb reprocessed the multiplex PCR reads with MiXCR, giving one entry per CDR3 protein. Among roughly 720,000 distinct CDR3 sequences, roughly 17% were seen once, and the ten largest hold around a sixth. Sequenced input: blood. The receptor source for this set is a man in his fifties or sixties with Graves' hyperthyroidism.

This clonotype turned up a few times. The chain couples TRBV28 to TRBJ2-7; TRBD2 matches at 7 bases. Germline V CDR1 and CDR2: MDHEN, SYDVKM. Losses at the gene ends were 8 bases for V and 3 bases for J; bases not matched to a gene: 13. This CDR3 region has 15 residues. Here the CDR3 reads CASRNGGGSVYEQYF. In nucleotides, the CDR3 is TGTGCCAGCCGGAATGGGGGGGGATCGGTCTACGAGCAGTACTTC.

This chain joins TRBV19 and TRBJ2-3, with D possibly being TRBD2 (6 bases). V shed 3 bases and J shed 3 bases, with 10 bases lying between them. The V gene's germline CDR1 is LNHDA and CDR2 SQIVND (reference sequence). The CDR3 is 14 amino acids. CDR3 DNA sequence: TGTGCCAGTAGTATCCGGCGGGGAACAGATACGCAGTATTTT. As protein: CASSIRRGTDTQYF.

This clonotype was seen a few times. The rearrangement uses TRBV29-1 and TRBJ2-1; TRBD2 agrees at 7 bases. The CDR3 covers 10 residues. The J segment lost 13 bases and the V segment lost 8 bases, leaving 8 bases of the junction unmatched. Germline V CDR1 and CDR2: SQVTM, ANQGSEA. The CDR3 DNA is TGCAGCATTTGGGACTACCGCCAGTTCTTC. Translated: CSIWDYRQFF.

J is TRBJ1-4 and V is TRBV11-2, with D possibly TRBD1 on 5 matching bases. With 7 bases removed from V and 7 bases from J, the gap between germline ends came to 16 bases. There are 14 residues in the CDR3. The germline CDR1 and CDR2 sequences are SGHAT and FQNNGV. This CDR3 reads CASTSQPGGEKLFF. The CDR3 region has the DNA TGTGCCAGCACCTCTCAACCGGGGGGTGAAAAACTGTTTTTT.

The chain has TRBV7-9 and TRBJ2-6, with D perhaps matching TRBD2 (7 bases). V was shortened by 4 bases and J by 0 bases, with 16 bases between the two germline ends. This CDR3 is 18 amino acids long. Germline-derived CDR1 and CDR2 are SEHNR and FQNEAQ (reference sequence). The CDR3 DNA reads TGTGCCAGCAGCTCCCTAAGGGGGGGGGACTCTGGGGCCAACGTCCTGACTTTC. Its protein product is CASSSLRGGDSGANVLTF. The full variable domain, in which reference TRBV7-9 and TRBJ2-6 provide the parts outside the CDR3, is DTGVSQNPRHKITKRGQNVTFRCDPISEHNRLYWYRQTLGQGPEFLTYFQNEAQLEKSRLLSDRFSAERPKGSFSTLEIQRTEQGDSAMYLCASSSLRGGDSGANVLTFGAGSRLTVL.

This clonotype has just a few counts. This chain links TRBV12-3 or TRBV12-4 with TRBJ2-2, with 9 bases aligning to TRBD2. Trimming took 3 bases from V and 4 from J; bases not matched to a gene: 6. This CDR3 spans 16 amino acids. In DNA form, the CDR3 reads TGTGCCAGCAGTTTCGGACTAGCGACGAGCACCGGGGAGCTGTTTTTT. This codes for CASSFGLATSTGELFF.

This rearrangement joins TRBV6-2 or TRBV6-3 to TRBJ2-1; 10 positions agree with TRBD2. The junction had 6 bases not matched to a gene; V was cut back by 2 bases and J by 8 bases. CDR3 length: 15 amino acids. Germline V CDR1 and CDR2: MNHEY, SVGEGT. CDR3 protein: CASSYEREGVDEQFF. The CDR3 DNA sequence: TGTGCCAGCAGTTACGAGCGGGAGGGTGTCGATGAGCAGTTCTTC.

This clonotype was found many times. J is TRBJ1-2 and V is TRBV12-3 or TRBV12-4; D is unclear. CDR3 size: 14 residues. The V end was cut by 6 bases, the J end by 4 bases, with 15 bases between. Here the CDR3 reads CASRAGGRGYGYTF. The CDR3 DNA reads TGTGCCAGCAGAGCGGGAGGCCGCGGCTATGGCTACACCTTC.

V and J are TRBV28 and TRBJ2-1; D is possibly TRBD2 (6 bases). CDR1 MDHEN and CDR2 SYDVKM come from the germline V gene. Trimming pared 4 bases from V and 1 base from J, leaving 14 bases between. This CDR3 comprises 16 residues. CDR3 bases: TGTGCCAGCAGTTCCCTCGGGAGAGCTTCCTACAATGAGCAGTTCTTC. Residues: CASSSLGRASYNEQFF.

Written as DNA, the CDR3 is TGCGCCAGCAGCCAAGGACTAGCGTACCGCTACGAGCAGTACTTC. Protein sequence: CASSQGLAYRYEQYF. The chain is built from TRBV4-1 and TRBJ2-7, with TRBD2 matching over 8 bases. The CDR3 is made up of 15 amino acids. Trimming took 1 base from V and 3 from J; bases not matched to a gene: 5. Germline V gives CDR1 MGHRA, CDR2 YSYEKL.

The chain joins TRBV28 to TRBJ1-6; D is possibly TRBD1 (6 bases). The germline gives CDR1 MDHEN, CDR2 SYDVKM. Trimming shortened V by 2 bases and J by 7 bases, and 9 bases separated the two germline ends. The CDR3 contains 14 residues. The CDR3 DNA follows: TGTGCCAGCAGTTTAGAGGGGGAAAATTCACCCCTCCACTTT. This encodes CASSLEGENSPLHF.

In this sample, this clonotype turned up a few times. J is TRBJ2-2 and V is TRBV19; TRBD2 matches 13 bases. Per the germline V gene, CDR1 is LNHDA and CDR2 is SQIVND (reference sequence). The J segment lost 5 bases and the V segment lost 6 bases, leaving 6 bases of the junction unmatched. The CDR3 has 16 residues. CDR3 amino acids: CASRPGLAGATGELFF. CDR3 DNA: TGTGCCAGTAGACCCGGACTAGCGGGAGCGACCGGGGAGCTGTTTTTT.

CDR3 loop: CASNFGGIGELFF. CDR3 DNA: TGTGCCAGCAATTTCGGGGGGATCGGGGAGCTGTTTTTT. This chain uses TRBV28 with TRBJ2-2; TRBD2 agrees at 7 bases. Per the germline V gene, CDR1 is MDHEN and CDR2 is SYDVKM. Trimming removed 7 bases from V and 7 bases from J; junction bases left unmatched: 6. The length of the CDR3 is 13 residues.

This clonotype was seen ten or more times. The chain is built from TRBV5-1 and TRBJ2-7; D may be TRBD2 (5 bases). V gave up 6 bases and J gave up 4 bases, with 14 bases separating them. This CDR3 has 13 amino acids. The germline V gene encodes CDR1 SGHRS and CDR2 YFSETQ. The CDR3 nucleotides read TGCGCCAGCACCCCTTCGGGGAATTACGAGCAGTACTTC. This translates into CASTPSGNYEQYF.

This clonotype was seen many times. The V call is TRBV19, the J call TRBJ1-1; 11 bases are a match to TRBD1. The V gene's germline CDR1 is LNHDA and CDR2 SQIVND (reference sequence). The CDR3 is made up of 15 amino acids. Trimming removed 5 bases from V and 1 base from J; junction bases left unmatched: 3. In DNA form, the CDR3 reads TGTGCCAGTAGTCGGACAGGGGGCGCGAACACTGAAGCTTTCTTT. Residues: CASSRTGGANTEAFF.

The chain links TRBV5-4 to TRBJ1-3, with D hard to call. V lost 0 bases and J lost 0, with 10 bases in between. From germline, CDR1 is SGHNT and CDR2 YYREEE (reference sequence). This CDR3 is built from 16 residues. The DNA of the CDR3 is TGTGCCAGCAGCTTGGTAGGCCGTAGCTCTGGAAACACCATATATTTT. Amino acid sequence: CASSLVGRSSGNTIYF.

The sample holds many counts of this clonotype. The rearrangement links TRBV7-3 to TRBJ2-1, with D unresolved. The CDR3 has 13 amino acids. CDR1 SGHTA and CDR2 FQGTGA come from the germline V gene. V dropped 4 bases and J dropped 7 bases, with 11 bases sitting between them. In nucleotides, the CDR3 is TGTGCCAGCAGCTCGGCATTGGGAAATGAGCAGTTCTTC. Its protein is CASSSALGNEQFF.

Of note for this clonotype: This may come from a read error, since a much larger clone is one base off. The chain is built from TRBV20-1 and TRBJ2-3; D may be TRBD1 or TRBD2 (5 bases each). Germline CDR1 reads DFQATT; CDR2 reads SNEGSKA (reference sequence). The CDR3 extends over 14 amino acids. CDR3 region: CSARGDLGTDRQYF. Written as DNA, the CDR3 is TGCAGTGCTAGGGGGGACCTTGGCACAGATAGGCAGTATTTT.